This record concerns one T cell receptor (beta chain) sequence. This entry is derived from a study of blood T cell repertoires in COVID-19. Study-level background: COVID-19 samples collected from the United States, Italy and Spain covered acute and convalescent phases.

TCRdb's copy holds only in-frame clones and misses some; the assay was immunoSEQ multiplex PCR. The data contain fewer than 300,000 clones, roughly 90% of them singletons. Patients in Seattle were enrolled during active infection, then followed longitudinally. Trimming removed 3 bases from V and 7 bases from J; junction bases left unmatched: 5. The CDR3 runs to 13 residues. The germline CDR1 and CDR2 sequences are SQVTM and ANQGSEA. The sequenced sample was peripheral blood. This TCR derives from a woman aged 30 to 39 with COVID-19, enrolled during active disease. The V and J genes are TRBV29-1 and TRBJ1-5; 8 nucleotides align to TRBD1. The CDR3 loop is CSVDPGGGQPQHF. DNA for the CDR3: TGCAGCGTTGACCCAGGGGGCGGCCAGCCCCAGCATTTT.